The clone carrying this TCR beta chain was found once. Its cognate antigen is unknown. This record comes from a study of metastatic and nonmetastatic thyroid tumors. V lost 3 bases to trimming and J lost 4 bases, with 12 bases between them. Per the germline V gene, CDR1 is MNHEY and CDR2 is SVGEGT. The CDR3 runs to 14 residues. Study-level points and caveats: In both blood and tumor samples, TCR beta diversity was reported significantly higher for malignant than benign nodules.

Until they underwent thyroid surgery, no patient had received any treatment. TCRdb re-clonotyped the PCR reads through MiXCR. There are roughly 30,000 clones in the sample; approximately 31% occur only once, and around 30% lies in the top ten. Sequenced sample: blood. The chain uses TRBV6-2 or TRBV6-3 and TRBJ1-1, with D possibly matching TRBD1 (5 bases). This receptor was identified in a female donor with papillary thyroid cancer or a benign thyroid nodule (not recorded which). Some clones in this sample may be carry-over from other donors' samples. CDR3 sequence: CASSYQGLFTEAFF. In DNA form, the CDR3 reads TGTGCCAGCAGTTATCAGGGCCTTTTCACTGAAGCTTTCTTT.